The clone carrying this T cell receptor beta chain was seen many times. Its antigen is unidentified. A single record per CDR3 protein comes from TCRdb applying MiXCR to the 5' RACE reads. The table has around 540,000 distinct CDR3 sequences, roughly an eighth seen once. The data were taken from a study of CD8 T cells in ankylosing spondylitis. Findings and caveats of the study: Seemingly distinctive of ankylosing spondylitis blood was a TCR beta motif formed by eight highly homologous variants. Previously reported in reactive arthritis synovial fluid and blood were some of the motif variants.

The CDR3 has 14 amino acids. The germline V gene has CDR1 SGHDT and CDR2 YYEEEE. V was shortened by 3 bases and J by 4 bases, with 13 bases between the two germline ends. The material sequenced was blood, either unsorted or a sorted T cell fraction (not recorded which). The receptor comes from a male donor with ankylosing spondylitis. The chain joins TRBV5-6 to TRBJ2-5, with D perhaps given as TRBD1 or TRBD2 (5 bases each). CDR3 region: CASSSIRDGETQYF. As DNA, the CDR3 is TGTGCCAGCAGCTCAATTCGGGACGGAGAGACCCAGTACTTC.